This T cell receptor beta chain derives from a study of blood T cell repertoires in COVID-19. The wider study: Specimens from acute and convalescent COVID-19 originated in the United States, Italy and Spain. The cDNA or gDNA used as material had been derived from T cells, B-cell-depleted T cells, or PBMCs.

V was shortened by 5 bases and J by 7 bases, with 12 bases between the two germline ends. Germline V gene lookup returns CDR1 SEHNR and CDR2 FQNEAQ (reference sequence). The CDR3 covers 13 residues. The method was immunoSEQ multiplex PCR; TCRdb's version includes in-frame clones alone and lacks a portion of them. The top ten hold about 2.7% of the sample, which has 75,000 to 95,000 clones, around nine tenths seen once. The chain couples TRBV7-9 to TRBJ2-1, with unresolved D. Material: peripheral blood. This TCR came from an elderly woman with acute or convalescent COVID-19. CDR3 in amino acids: CASSLMAVNEQFF. The CDR3 DNA reads TGTGCCAGCAGCCTTATGGCGGTAAATGAGCAGTTCTTC.